This T cell receptor (beta chain) appears in the sequencing data of a study of shared clonotypes between healthy human individuals. Study-level findings and limits: Sequencing depth was predicted to influence how clonotypes are shared among donors. Naive subsets generally had larger estimated richness than memory subsets.

Trimming took off 2 bases at V and 6 bases at J, with 12 bases between the two ends. This CDR3 comprises 14 residues. CDR1 is SEHNR, CDR2 FQNEAQ, per germline (reference sequence). None of the donors, who were healthy HIV-negative adults, had recently had acute infections or vaccinations. Details on this clone: Its antigen is currently unknown.

Execution of the assay was at deep level. Sequencing was performed with immunoSEQ multiplex PCR; in TCRdb, only in-frame clones are kept and a portion is missing. The data hold millions of clones, with roughly 96% observed a single time. Material: naive CD4+ T cells sorted from blood. Stated subset: CD45RA+ positively selected. The TCR was taken from a man younger than 30 in good health. The rearrangement joins TRBV7-9 to TRBJ2-3; D is unclear. As DNA, the CDR3 is TGTGCCAGCAGCTTATTCGAGTTCACGGATACGCAGTATTTT. Translated, it gives CASSLFEFTDTQYF.